This T cell receptor beta chain was documented in a study of cytomegalovirus exposure and HLA in healthy donors. The PCR contained 60 Vbeta and 13 Jbeta primers. Data came from immunoSEQ multiplex PCR; TCRdb stores just in-frame clones and leaves some out. The sample records 110,000 or so clones, roughly 77% being singletons. The CDR3 spans 12 residues. Germline CDR1 and CDR2: MRHNA and SNTAGT. V shed 5 bases and J shed 3 bases, with 8 bases lying between them. Sequencing was performed on PBMCs. The genes are TRBV6-4 and TRBJ2-7; a weak D match, TRBD1 (5 bases). The clonotype originates from a man aged 35-49 years in good health and CMV-seronegative. The DNA for the CDR3 is TGTGCCAGCAGTCGTCAGGGCTACGAGCAGTACTTC. Protein product: CASSRQGYEQYF.